This TCR beta chain was retrieved from a study of blood T cell repertoires in COVID-19. The overall study: COVID-19 samples from acute and convalescent phases originated in the United States, Italy and Spain.

The method was immunoSEQ multiplex PCR; TCRdb's version includes in-frame clones alone and lacks a portion of them. The table lists approximately 300,000 clones, roughly 90% of them singletons, with about 6.8% in the top ten. Seattle-derived patients entered the study during active infection and were followed longitudinally. Per germline, CDR1 SNHLY and CDR2 FYNNEI. This CDR3 has 14 residues. The ends were cut back, 6 bases at V and 4 bases at J, with 15 bases in the middle. The sample consisted of peripheral blood. V gene TRBV2 combines with J gene TRBJ1-1, with D perhaps TRBD1 (5 bases). This receptor was taken from a woman under 40 with COVID-19, enrolled during active disease. CDR3 sequence reads: CASRAVGRVTEAFF. The CDR3 DNA sequence: TGTGCCAGCAGGGCTGTGGGGCGAGTCACTGAAGCTTTCTTT. Variable domain in full (rest from reference TRBV2 and TRBJ1-1): EPEVTQTPSHQVTQMGQEVILRCVPISNHLYFYWYRQILGQKVEFLVSFYNNEISEKSEIFDDQFSVERPDGSNFTLKIRSTKLEDSAMYFCASRAVGRVTEAFFGQGTRLTVV.